This T cell receptor beta chain was identified during a study of T-cell reconstitution after alpha-beta-depleted transplantation in children. V lost 6 bases, J lost 0 bases, and 4 bases stayed unmatched. The CDR3 spans 15 residues. Germline CDR1 reads MNHEY; CDR2 reads SVGEGT. This clonotype appeared a few times. For TCRbeta, the library was prepared with unique molecular identifiers. Each CDR3 protein gets one entry after TCRdb re-called the PCR reads with MiXCR. The sample holds 200,000 to 250,000 distinct CDR3 sequences; about 9.2% are singletons and the top ten take roughly 6.2%. The sample consisted of PBMCs from the stem cell graft donor, taken from the stem cell graft. V usage is TRBV6-2 or TRBV6-3 and J usage is TRBJ2-2; 7 nucleotides agree with TRBD1. This receptor was obtained from a human donor who donated a stem cell graft to a child with acute lymphoblastic leukemia. This CDR3 is CASSRTGTNTGELFF. The CDR3 nucleotides are TGTGCCAGCAGCCGGACAGGAACGAACACCGGGGAGCTGTTTTTT.